One sample yielded the 19 T cell receptor beta chains listed below, sequenced in a study of blood T cell repertoires in COVID-19. Generated by immunoSEQ multiplex PCR, the TCRdb table keeps only in-frame clones and is missing some. Seen here are more than 300,000 clones, just over 85% observed once, and the top ten hold less than 4.5%. Sequenced input: PBMCs or T cells enriched from blood (not recorded which). The receptors here all came from a man aged 30 to 45 who had recovered from COVID-19.

The rearrangement links TRBV7-9 to TRBJ2-7, with 7 bases identical to TRBD1. Trimming at V came to 3 bases and at J to 5 bases, leaving 7 bases not matched to a gene. The length of the CDR3 is 14 residues. Looked up from germline, CDR1 is SEHNR and CDR2 is FQNEAQ (reference sequence). CDR3 nucleotides: TGTGCCAGCAGCTTGACGACAGGGAGCAACGAGCAGTACTTC. Its translation is CASSLTTGSNEQYF.

The chain recombines TRBV24-1 with TRBJ1-1, with a possible D match to TRBD1 (5 bases). The V end lost 9 bases, the J end lost 4 bases, and 8 bases lay between the germline ends. This CDR3 is built from 11 residues. Germline-derived CDR1 and CDR2 are KGHDR and SFDVKD. In nucleotides, the CDR3 is TGTGCCACCGCGGGGCCCACTGAAGCTTTCTTT. Its protein product is CATAGPTEAFF.

This clone was counted a single time. The gene calls are TRBV2 and TRBJ1-5, with D possibly being TRBD1 (6 bases). Looked up from germline, CDR1 is SNHLY and CDR2 is FYNNEI. Trimming left V 5 bases short and J 7 bases short, with 12 bases between. This CDR3 comprises 13 residues. CDR3 amino acids: CASSNRDMQPQHF. As DNA, the CDR3 is TGTGCCAGCAGTAACAGGGATATGCAGCCCCAGCATTTT.

The chain joins TRBV7-2 to TRBJ2-3; D is uncertain. Germline V gene lookup returns CDR1 SGHTA and CDR2 FQGNSA. V dropped 2 bases and J dropped 2 bases, with 11 bases sitting between them. The CDR3 runs to 15 residues. CDR3 protein: CASSLPAGDTDTQYF. For the CDR3, the DNA is TGTGCCAGCAGCTTACCGGCTGGAGACACAGATACGCAGTATTTT.

V and J are TRBV5-4 and TRBJ2-5; 9 bases fit TRBD2. CDR1 and CDR2 (germline): SGHNT, YYREEE (reference sequence). V trimming: 4 bases; J trimming: 4 bases; junction bases outside the gene matches: 5. The CDR3 sequence is 14 residues long. CDR3 loop: CASSRPAGGETQYF. The CDR3 DNA is TGTGCCAGCAGCAGACCAGCGGGGGGAGAGACCCAGTACTTC.

The chain employs TRBV11-3 and TRBJ1-1, with D possibly TRBD1 on 6 matching bases. V was cut by 4 bases and J by 1 base, with 10 bases left in between. There are 14 residues in the CDR3. Germline assignment: CDR1 SGHNT and CDR2 YENEEA. The DNA of the CDR3 is TGTGCCAGCAGCTCCTACAGGGAGAACACTGAAGCTTTCTTT. Protein sequence: CASSSYRENTEAFF.

This rearrangement joins TRBV11-2 to TRBJ1-1, with 7 bases lining up with TRBD1. Per germline, CDR1 SGHAT and CDR2 FQNNGV. J lost 0 bases, V lost 5 bases, and 6 bases had no gene match. The CDR3 is 15 amino acids. The CDR3, as DNA: TGTGCCAGCAGCGACGGGACAGTTATGAACACTGAAGCTTTCTTT. Protein: CASSDGTVMNTEAFF.

The chain uses TRBV5-6 and TRBJ1-6; TRBD1 agrees at 7 bases. This CDR3 contains 15 residues. The junction had 10 bases not matched to a gene; V was cut back by 4 bases and J by 9 bases. CDR1 is SGHDT and CDR2 is YYEEEE in the germline V gene. In nucleotides, the CDR3 is TGTGCCAGCAGCCTTTACAGGGGCGGGCTTTCACCCCTCCACTTT. Protein product: CASSLYRGGLSPLHF. Variable domain in full (rest from reference TRBV5-6 and TRBJ1-6): DAGVTQSPTHLIKTRGQQVTLRCSPKSGHDTVSWYQQALGQGPQFIFQYYEEEERQRGNFPDRFSGHQFPNYSSELNVNALLLGDSALYLCASSLYRGGLSPLHFGNGTRLTVT.

The chain recombines TRBV5-6 with TRBJ2-7, with D possibly matching TRBD2 (6 bases). Looked up from germline, CDR1 is SGHDT and CDR2 is YYEEEE. The CDR3 contains 16 residues. V lost 0 bases and J 3 bases, leaving 16 bases between the germline ends. The CDR3 DNA follows: TGTGCCAGCAGCTTGGCAGAGCTCGGGAGATTCTACGAGCAGTACTTC. Its protein product is CASSLAELGRFYEQYF.

A word on this clone: One junction end does not reproduce the germline sequence, and a read error may be involved. The chain joins TRBV7-7 to TRBJ2-1; 8 positions match TRBD2. Germline CDR1 reads SSHAT; CDR2 reads FNYEAQ (reference sequence). CDR3 length: 15 residues. CDR3 DNA sequence: TGTGCTAGCAGCTTACACGCGGGGGGCGACAATGAGCAGTTCTTC. Amino acids: CASSLHAGGDNEQFF.

This clone has a single count. The CDR3 region has the DNA TGTGCCAGCAGCCCCGGGGGAGGACGGGAAAAACTGTTTTTT. Protein sequence: CASSPGGGREKLFF. The chain combines TRBV27 with TRBJ1-4; TRBD1 is a possible D gene (5 bases). V dropped 6 bases and J dropped 8 bases, with 16 bases sitting between them. There are 14 residues in the CDR3. In germline, CDR1 is MNHEY, CDR2 SMNVEV (reference sequence).

The V gene is TRBV15, the J gene TRBJ1-5, with 7 bases lining up with TRBD1. Germline trimming cut 1 base from V and 0 bases from J; bases unmatched to any gene: 9. The germline V gene has CDR1 LNHNV and CDR2 YYDKDF (reference sequence). CDR3 length: 18 residues. CDR3 sequence reads: CATSRARTGDYSNQPQHF. The CDR3 coding sequence is TGTGCCACCAGCAGAGCCAGGACAGGCGATTATAGCAATCAGCCCCAGCATTTT.

This chain connects TRBV3-1 (or the pseudogene TRBV3-2) to TRBJ2-3; D gene unclear. CDR1 is LGHDT, CDR2 YNNKEL, per germline (reference sequence). The CDR3 consists of 15 residues. V lost 3 bases and J lost 6, with 16 bases in between. CDR3 residues: CASSHREVVRDTQYF. DNA for the CDR3: TGTGCCAGCAGCCACCGCGAGGTCGTACGGGATACGCAGTATTTT.

V and J are TRBV28 and TRBJ2-7; 10 bases fit TRBD1. CDR1 and CDR2 from the germline V gene are MDHEN and SYDVKM. The V segment lost 6 bases and the J segment 5 bases; nucleotides outside the gene matches: 1. The CDR3 is 12 residues long. The chain's CDR3 is CASRDRGDEQYF. The CDR3 DNA reads as TGTGCCAGCAGGGACAGGGGGGACGAGCAGTACTTC.

The V gene is TRBV7-9, the J gene TRBJ1-5; 8 nucleotides align to TRBD1. The CDR3 totals 16 residues. Germline CDR1 and CDR2: SEHNR and FQNEAQ (reference sequence). The J segment lost 0 bases and the V segment lost 5 bases, leaving 6 bases of the junction unmatched. This CDR3 reads CASSPGQGDSNQPQHF. The CDR3 DNA follows: TGTGCCAGCAGCCCCGGACAGGGCGATAGCAATCAGCCCCAGCATTTT.

The genes are TRBV7-6 and TRBJ1-1; no clear D. Germline assignment: CDR1 SGHVS and CDR2 FNYEAQ. CDR3 length: 13 amino acids. The V and J ends lost 5 bases and 1 base respectively, with 8 bases between them. This chain's CDR3 is CASSLGANTEAFF. DNA of the CDR3: TGTGCCAGCAGCCTGGGAGCGAACACTGAAGCTTTCTTT.

The CDR3, as DNA: TGTGCCAGCTCACCCCTAGGGGGGGGAGATACGCAGTATTTT. Amino acid sequence: CASSPLGGGDTQYF. This rearrangement joins TRBV18 to TRBJ2-3, with D maybe TRBD2 (7 bases). Trimming took 3 bases from V and 5 from J, leaving 12 bases between them. Germline-derived CDR1 and CDR2 are KGHSH and LQKENI. This CDR3 is 14 amino acids long.

The chain employs TRBV5-1 and TRBJ1-3; possible D gene TRBD1, 5 bases. The germline gives CDR1 SGHRS, CDR2 YFSETQ. CDR3 size: 17 residues. V lost 0 bases to trimming and J lost 1 base, with 14 bases between them. The CDR3 DNA follows: TGCGCCAGCAGCTTGGATCCGCAGGGATGGTCTGGAAACACCATATATTTT. It encodes CASSLDPQGWSGNTIYF. Supplemented by reference TRBV5-1 and TRBJ1-3, the full variable domain reads KAGVTQTPRYLIKTRGQQVTLSCSPISGHRSVSWYQQTPGQGLQFLFEYFSETQRNKGNFPGRFSGRQFSNSRSEMNVSTLELGDSALYLCASSLDPQGWSGNTIYFGEGSWLTVV.

The chain employs TRBV6-7 and TRBJ2-5; 8 nucleotides line up with TRBD1. TRBV6-7 is an open reading frame, and its role is uncertain. Trimming removed 9 bases from V and 1 base from J; junction bases left unmatched: 1. The CDR3 spans 12 residues. CDR3 nucleotides: TGTGCCAGAGGACAGGGCCAAGAGACCCAGTACTTC. It codes for CARGQGQETQYF.